This paragraph covers one T cell receptor beta chain sequence. Its antigen remains unidentified. This record comes from a study of blood T cells in healthy people across ages. Whole-study findings and limits: A greater number of naive CD4+ cells and higher diversity distinguished long-lived donors from aged donors.

A second about 7 to 12 cycle PCR used barcoded and J-beta primers. Using its own MiXCR run on the 5' RACE reads, TCRdb lists one record per CDR3 protein. The sample yields under 700,000 distinct CDR3 sequences, under 30% seen once. CDR1 and CDR2 (germline): MNHNS, SASEGT. Deletions cut 0 bases from V and 5 bases from J, with 16 bases between. The CDR3 spans 16 residues. These data were likewise used in another study, on T cells of mothers and their children.

Sequenced: blood. The TCR sequence derives from a boy aged 10-17 years in good health. The V call is TRBV6-1, the J call TRBJ1-2; D might be TRBD1 (5 bases). CDR3 loop: CASSEAQASAGYGYTF. The CDR3 DNA reads TGTGCCAGCAGTGAAGCACAGGCCTCCGCCGGGTATGGCTACACCTTC.